The clone carrying this T cell receptor beta chain was seen only once. The data belong to a study of OX40 agonist ivuxolimab in advanced cancers. Germline lookup yields CDR1 LNHDA and CDR2 SQIVND (reference sequence). The CDR3 has 16 residues. Trimming shortened V by 0 bases and J by 7 bases, and 16 bases separated the two germline ends. Profiled with immunoSEQ multiplex PCR; TCRdb holds only in-frame clones, not every one. The sample consists of some 6,100 clones, approximately 71% of them appearing once. This clonotype was obtained from an adult with an advanced solid tumor such as melanoma, head and neck, liver or kidney cancer. The chain combines TRBV19 with TRBJ2-1; D is possibly TRBD1 or TRBD2 (5 bases each). The specimen comprised CD4+ or CD8+ T cells sorted from blood, sampled in a trial of the OX40 agonist ivuxolimab. The CDR3 reads CASSIDGEGNYNEQFF. The DNA of the CDR3 is TGTGCCAGTAGTATAGATGGCGAGGGGAATTATAATGAGCAGTTCTTC.